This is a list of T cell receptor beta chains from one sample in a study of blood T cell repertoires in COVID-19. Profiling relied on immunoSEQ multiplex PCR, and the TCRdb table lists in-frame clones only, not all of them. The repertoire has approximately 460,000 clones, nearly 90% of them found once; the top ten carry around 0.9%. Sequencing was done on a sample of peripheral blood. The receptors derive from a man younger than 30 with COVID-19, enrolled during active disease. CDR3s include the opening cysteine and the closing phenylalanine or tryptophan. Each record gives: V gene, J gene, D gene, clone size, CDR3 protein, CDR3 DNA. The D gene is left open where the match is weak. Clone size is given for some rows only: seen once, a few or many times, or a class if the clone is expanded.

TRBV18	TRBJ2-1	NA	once	CASSQGLLFAYNEQFF	TGTGCCAGCTCGCAGGGACTCTTGTTCGCCTACAATGAGCAGTTCTTC
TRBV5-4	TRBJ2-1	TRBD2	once	CASSSRTSGYNEQFF	TGTGCCAGCAGCTCCCGGACTAGCGGCTACAATGAGCAGTTCTTC
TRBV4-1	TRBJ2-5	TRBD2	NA	CASSPNPSGRPFQETQYF	TGCGCCAGCAGCCCAAACCCTAGCGGGAGGCCCTTCCAAGAGACCCAGTACTTC
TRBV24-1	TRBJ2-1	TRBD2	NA	CATSEISSGSGGEQFF	TGTGCCACCAGTGAGATATCTAGCGGGAGTGGCGGGGAGCAGTTCTTC
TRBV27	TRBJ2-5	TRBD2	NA	CASSPRLAGRKEWDRGQYF	TGTGCCAGCAGTCCAAGACTAGCGGGGAGAAAAGAGTGGGATAGGGGCCAGTACTTC
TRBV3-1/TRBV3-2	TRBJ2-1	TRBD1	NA	CASSQFSGTGGDEQFF	TGTGCCAGCAGCCAATTCTCCGGGACAGGGGGCGATGAGCAGTTCTTC
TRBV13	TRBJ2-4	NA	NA	CASSPGLGNIQYF	TGTGCCAGCAGCCCCGGACTGGGAAACATTCAGTACTTC
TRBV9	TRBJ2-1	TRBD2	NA	CASSVDPPASGSHNEQFF	TGTGCCAGCAGCGTAGATCCTCCCGCTAGCGGGAGCCACAATGAGCAGTTCTTC
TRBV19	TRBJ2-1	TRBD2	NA	CASSIIGGSAYNEQFF	TGTGCCAGTAGTATTATTGGCGGGAGCGCTTACAATGAGCAGTTCTTC
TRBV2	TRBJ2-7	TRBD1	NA	CASSEDRGDEQYF	TGTGCCAGCAGTGAAGACAGGGGGGACGAGCAGTACTTC
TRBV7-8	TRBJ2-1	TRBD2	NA	CASTRLAGVKNEQFF	TGTGCCAGCACACGACTAGCGGGAGTTAAGAATGAGCAGTTCTTC
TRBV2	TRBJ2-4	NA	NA	CASNGDTQYF	TGTGCCAGCAATGGGGACACTCAGTACTTC
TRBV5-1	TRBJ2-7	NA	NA	CASSAIQGEGEQYF	TGCGCCAGCAGCGCGATACAGGGGGAGGGGGAGCAGTACTTC
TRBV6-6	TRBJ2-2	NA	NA	CASSYSGDRTGELFF	TGTGCCAGCAGTTACTCAGGGGATCGCACCGGGGAGCTGTTTTTT
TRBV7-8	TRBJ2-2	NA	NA	CASSLYVSANTGELFF	TGTGCCAGCAGCTTATATGTGTCAGCGAACACCGGGGAGCTGTTTTTT
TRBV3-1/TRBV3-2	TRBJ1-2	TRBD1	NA	CASSRRDRETGYTF	TGTGCCAGCAGCCGTCGGGACAGGGAAACGGGCTACACCTTC
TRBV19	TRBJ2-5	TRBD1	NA	CASSRDRQETQYF	TGTGCCAGTAGTCGGGACAGACAAGAGACCCAGTACTTC
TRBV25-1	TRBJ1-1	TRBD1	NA	CASSETGGYTEAFF	TGTGCCAGCAGTGAGACAGGGGGCTACACTGAAGCTTTCTTT
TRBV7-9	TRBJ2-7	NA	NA	CASSLAVGSLLDEQYF	TGTGCCAGCAGCTTAGCTGTCGGGAGTCTCCTTGACGAGCAGTACTTC
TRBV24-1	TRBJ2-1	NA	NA	CATSDKGTGTLFYNEQFF	TGTGCCACCAGTGATAAGGGAACGGGGACTCTTTTCTACAATGAGCAGTTCTTC
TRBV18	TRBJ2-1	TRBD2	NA	CASSPETSGNNEQFF	TGTGCCAGCTCACCAGAGACTAGCGGTAACAATGAGCAGTTCTTC
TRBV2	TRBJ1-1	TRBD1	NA	CASRIRQGPNTEAFF	TGTGCCAGCAGGATAAGACAGGGACCGAACACTGAAGCTTTCTTT
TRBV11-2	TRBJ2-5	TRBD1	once	CASSSDREETQYF	TGTGCCAGCAGCTCGGACAGGGAGGAGACCCAGTACTTC
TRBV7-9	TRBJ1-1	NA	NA	CASSLVRDRNTEAFF	TGTGCCAGCAGCTTAGTCAGGGATCGGAACACTGAAGCTTTCTTT
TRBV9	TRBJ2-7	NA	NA	CASSVEGGSNYEQYF	TGTGCCAGCAGCGTCGAGGGCGGGTCTAACTACGAGCAGTACTTC
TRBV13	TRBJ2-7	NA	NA	CASSAGGSSYEQYF	TGTGCCAGCAGCGCCGGCGGCAGTTCCTACGAGCAGTACTTC
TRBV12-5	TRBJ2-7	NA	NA	CASGHNYEQYF	TGTGCTAGTGGCCACAACTACGAGCAGTACTTC
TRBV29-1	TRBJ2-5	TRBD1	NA	CSVAGQLIIQETQYF	TGCAGCGTTGCGGGACAGCTTATTATCCAAGAGACCCAGTACTTC
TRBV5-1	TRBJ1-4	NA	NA	CASSLLARSTNEKLFF	TGCGCCAGCAGCTTGTTGGCACGCTCAACTAATGAAAAACTGTTTTTT
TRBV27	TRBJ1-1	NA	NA	CASSLLGQSITEAFF	TGTGCCAGCAGTTTATTAGGACAGTCCATCACTGAAGCTTTCTTT
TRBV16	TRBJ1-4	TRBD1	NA	CASSQPQGASNEKLFF	TGTGCCAGCAGCCAACCTCAGGGGGCCTCTAATGAAAAACTGTTTTTT
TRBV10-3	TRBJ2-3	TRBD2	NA	CATNIAGATDTQYF	TGTGCCACGAACATAGCGGGGGCCACAGATACGCAGTATTTT
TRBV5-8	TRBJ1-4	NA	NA	CASSTGGATNEKLFF	TGTGCCAGCAGCACCGGAGGAGCAACTAATGAAAAACTGTTTTTT
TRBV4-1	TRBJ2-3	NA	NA	CASSQDQDTFVDTQYF	TGCGCCAGCAGCCAAGATCAGGACACCTTCGTTGATACGCAGTATTTT
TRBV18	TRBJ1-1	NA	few	CASSPGSGNTEAFF	TGTGCCAGCTCACCAGGCTCAGGGAACACTGAAGCTTTCTTT
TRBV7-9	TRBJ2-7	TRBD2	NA	CASSSSLAGGRYEQYF	TGTGCCAGCAGCTCCTCACTAGCGGGAGGACGATACGAGCAGTACTTC
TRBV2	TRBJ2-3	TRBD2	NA	CASSASGTDTQYF	TGTGCCAGCAGCGCTAGCGGGACAGATACGCAGTATTTT
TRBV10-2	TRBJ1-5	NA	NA	CASSWDSDQPQHF	TGCGCCAGCAGCTGGGACTCGGATCAGCCCCAGCATTTT
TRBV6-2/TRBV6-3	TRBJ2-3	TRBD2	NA	CASSLWTSGTDTQYF	TGTGCCAGCAGTTTGTGGACTAGCGGGACAGATACGCAGTATTTT
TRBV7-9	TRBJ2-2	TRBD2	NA	CAITTSGGPNTGELFF	TGTGCCATTACGACTAGCGGGGGACCGAACACCGGGGAGCTGTTTTTT
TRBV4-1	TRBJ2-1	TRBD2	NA	CASSPLTSGNEQFF	TGCGCCAGCAGCCCCTTGACTAGCGGCAATGAGCAGTTCTTC
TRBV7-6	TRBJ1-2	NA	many	CASSLEPGDGYTF	TGTGCCAGCAGCTTAGAACCGGGGGATGGCTACACCTTC
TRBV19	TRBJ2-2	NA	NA	CASSIWAAGTGELFF	TGTGCCAGTAGTATTTGGGCAGCAGGCACCGGGGAGCTGTTTTTT
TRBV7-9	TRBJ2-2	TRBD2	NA	CASSLRREPTGELFF	TGTGCCAGCAGCTTAAGGCGGGAGCCCACCGGGGAGCTGTTTTTT
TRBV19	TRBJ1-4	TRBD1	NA	CASSHRQGPEKLFF	TGTGCCAGTAGCCACAGACAGGGTCCCGAAAAACTGTTTTTT